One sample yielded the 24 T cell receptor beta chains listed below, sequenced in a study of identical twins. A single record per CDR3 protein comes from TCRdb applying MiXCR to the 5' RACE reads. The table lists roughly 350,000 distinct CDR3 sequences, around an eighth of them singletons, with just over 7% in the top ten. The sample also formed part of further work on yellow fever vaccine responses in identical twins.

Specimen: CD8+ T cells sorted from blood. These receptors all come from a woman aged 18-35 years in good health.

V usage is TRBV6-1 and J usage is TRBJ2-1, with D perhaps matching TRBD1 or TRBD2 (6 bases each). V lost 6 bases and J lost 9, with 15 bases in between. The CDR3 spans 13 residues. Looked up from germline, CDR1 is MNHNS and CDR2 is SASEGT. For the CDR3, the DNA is TGTGCCAGCAGAGGAGGGGGTACGTCTGAGCAGTTCTTC. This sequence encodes CASRGGGTSEQFF.

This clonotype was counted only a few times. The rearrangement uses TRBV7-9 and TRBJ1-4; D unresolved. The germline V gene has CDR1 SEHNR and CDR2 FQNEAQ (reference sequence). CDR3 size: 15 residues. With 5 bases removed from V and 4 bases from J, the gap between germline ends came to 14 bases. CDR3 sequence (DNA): TGTGCCAGCAGCCCCATTCCTACTTTTAATGAAAAACTGTTTTTT. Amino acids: CASSPIPTFNEKLFF.

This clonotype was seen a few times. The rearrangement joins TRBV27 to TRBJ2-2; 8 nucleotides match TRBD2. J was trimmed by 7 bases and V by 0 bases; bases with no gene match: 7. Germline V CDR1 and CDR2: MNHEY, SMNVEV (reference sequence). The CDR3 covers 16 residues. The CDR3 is CASSLSPGGAFGELFF. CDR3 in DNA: TGTGCCAGCAGTTTATCTCCCGGGGGGGCCTTCGGGGAGCTGTTTTTT.

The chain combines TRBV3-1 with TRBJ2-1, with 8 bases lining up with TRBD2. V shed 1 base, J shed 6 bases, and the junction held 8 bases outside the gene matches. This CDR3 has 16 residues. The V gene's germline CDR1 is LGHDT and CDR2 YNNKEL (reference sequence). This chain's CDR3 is CASSQGVAGRTNEQFF. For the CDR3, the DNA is TGTGCCAGCAGCCAAGGGGTAGCGGGAAGAACCAATGAGCAGTTCTTC.

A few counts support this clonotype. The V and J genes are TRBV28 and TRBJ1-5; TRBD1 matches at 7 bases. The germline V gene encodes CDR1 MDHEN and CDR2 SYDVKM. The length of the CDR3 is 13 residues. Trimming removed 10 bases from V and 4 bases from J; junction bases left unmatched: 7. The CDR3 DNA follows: TGTGCCACCGTGACAGGGTTAAATCAGCCCCAGCATTTT. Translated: CATVTGLNQPQHF.

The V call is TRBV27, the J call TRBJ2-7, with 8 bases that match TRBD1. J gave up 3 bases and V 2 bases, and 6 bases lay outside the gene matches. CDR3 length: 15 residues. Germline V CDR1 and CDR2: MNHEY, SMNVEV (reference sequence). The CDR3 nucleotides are TGTGCCAGCAGTTTAGCGGGACAGGAAAACTACGAGCAGTACTTC. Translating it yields CASSLAGQENYEQYF.

CDR3 residues: CASSPWGHRDTNQETQYF. CDR3 in DNA: TGTGCCAGCAGCCCCTGGGGGCACCGGGACACCAACCAAGAGACCCAGTACTTC. The chain employs TRBV4-2 and TRBJ2-5; D is perhaps TRBD1 (6 bases). CDR3 length equals 18 residues. CDR1 and CDR2 (germline): LGHNA, YNFKEQ. Trimming pared 4 bases from V and 0 bases from J, leaving 21 bases between.

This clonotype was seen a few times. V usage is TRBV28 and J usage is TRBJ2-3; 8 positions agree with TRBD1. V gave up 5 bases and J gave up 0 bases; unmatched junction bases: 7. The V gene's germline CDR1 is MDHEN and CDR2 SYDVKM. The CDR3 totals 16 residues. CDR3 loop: CASSQSTGGSTDTQYF. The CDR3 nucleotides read TGTGCCAGCAGTCAATCTACAGGGGGGAGCACAGATACGCAGTATTTT.

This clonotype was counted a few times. CDR3 coding DNA: TGTGCCAGCAGTTCGCCGGGACAGGTGAACACTGAAGCTTTCTTT. Protein product: CASSSPGQVNTEAFF. V usage is TRBV27 and J usage is TRBJ1-1, with 8 bases matching TRBD1. Germline V gives CDR1 MNHEY, CDR2 SMNVEV (reference sequence). V lost 4 bases and J lost 0; bases outside the gene matches: 4. The CDR3 has 15 residues.

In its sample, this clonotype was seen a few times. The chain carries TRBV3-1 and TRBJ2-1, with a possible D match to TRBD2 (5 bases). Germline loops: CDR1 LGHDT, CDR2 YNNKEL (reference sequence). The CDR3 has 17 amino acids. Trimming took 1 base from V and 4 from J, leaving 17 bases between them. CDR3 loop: CASSQGVGSGRYNEQFF. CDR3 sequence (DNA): TGTGCCAGCAGCCAAGGAGTGGGAAGCGGCCGGTACAATGAGCAGTTCTTC.

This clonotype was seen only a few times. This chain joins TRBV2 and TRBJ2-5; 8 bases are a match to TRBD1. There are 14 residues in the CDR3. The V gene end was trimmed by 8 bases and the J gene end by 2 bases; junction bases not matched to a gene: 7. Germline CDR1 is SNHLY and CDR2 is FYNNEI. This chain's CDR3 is CASSGQGWQETQYF. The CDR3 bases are TGTGCCAGCTCTGGACAGGGTTGGCAAGAGACCCAGTACTTC.

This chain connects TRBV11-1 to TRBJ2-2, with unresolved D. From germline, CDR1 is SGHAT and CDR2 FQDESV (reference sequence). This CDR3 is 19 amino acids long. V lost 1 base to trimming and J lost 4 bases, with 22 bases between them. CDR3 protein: CASSLGLRYRAGTTGELFF. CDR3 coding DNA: TGTGCCAGCAGCTTAGGCTTAAGGTATCGGGCAGGAACCACCGGGGAGCTGTTTTTT.

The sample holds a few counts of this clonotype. For the CDR3, the DNA is TGCAGTGCTAAAAGCAGCGTAGAGACCCAGTACTTC. This codes for CSAKSSVETQYF. The rearrangement uses TRBV20-1 and TRBJ2-5; D not certain. With 4 bases removed from V and 4 bases from J, the gap between germline ends came to 10 bases. CDR1 and CDR2 from the germline V gene are DFQATT and SNEGSKA (reference sequence). This CDR3 region has 12 residues.

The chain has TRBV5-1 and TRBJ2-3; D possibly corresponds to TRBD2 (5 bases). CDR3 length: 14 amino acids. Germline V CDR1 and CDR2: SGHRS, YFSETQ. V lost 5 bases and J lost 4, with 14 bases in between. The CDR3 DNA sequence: TGCGCCAGCAGTCCCGATAACGGGGCAGATACGCAGTATTTT. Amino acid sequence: CASSPDNGADTQYF.

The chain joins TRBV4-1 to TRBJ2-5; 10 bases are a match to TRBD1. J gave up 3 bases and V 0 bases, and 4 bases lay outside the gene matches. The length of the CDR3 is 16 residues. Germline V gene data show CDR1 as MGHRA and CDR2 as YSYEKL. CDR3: CASSQDGDRGEETQYF. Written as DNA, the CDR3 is TGCGCCAGCAGCCAAGACGGGGACAGGGGCGAAGAGACCCAGTACTTC.

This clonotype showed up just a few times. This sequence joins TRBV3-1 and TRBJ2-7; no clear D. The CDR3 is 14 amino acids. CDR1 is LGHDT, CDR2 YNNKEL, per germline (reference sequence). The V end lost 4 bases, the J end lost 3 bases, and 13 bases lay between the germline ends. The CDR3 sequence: CASSPSRGYYEQYF. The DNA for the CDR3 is TGTGCCAGCAGCCCGTCACGAGGCTACTACGAGCAGTACTTC.

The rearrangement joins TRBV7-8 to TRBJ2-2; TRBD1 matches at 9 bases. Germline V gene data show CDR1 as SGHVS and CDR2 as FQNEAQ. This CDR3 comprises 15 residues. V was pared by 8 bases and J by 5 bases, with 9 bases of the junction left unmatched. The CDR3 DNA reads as TGTGCCAGCCTCCGTAGGACAGGGGCGACCGGGGAGCTGTTTTTT. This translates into CASLRRTGATGELFF.

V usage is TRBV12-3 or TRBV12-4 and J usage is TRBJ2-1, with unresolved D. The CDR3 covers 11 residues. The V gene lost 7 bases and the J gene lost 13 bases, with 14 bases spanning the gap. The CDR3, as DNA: TGTGCCAGCACCTTGGGTCTAAACCAGTTCTTC. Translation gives CASTLGLNQFF.

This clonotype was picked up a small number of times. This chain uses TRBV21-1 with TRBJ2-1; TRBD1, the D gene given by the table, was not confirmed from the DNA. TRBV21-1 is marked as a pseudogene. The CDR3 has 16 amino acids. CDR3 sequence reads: CASSKGEREKSYEQFF. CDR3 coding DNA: TGTGCCAGCAGCAAAGGGGAAAGGGAGAAGAGCTATGAGCAGTTCTTC.

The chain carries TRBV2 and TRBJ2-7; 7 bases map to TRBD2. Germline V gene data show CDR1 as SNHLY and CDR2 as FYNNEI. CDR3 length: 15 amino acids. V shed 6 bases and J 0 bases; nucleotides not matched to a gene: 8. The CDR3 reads CASSPASGPSYEQYF. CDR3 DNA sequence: TGTGCCAGCAGCCCTGCTAGCGGACCCTCCTACGAGCAGTACTTC.

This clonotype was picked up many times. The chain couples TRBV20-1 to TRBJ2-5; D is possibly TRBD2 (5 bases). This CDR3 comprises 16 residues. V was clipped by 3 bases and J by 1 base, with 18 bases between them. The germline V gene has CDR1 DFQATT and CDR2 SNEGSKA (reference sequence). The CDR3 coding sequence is TGCAGTGCTAGGAGCATGTCGGGGAGCTCCCAAGAGACCCAGTACTTC. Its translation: CSARSMSGSSQETQYF.

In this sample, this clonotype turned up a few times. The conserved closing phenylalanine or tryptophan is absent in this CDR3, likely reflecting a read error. The CDR3 region has the DNA TGCGCCAGCAGCTTAACCGACAGGGTTATTTTCAGAAGGAACACTGAAGCTTTCGTT. Translation gives CASSLTDRVIFRRNTEAFV. The V call is TRBV5-1, the J call TRBJ1-1, with 7 positions matching TRBD1. CDR1 and CDR2 (germline): SGHRS, YFSETQ. The CDR3 is made up of 19 amino acids. V dropped 2 bases and J dropped 1; count of bases not matched to a gene: 17.

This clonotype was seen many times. CDR3 in DNA: TGTGCCAGCAGTTTCCGGGGGGCAGATACGCAGTATTTT. This translates into CASSFRGADTQYF. The V gene is TRBV27, the J gene TRBJ2-3; 7 bases are a match to TRBD2. CDR1 and CDR2 from the germline V gene are MNHEY and SMNVEV (reference sequence). This CDR3 has 13 amino acids. V shed 3 bases and J 4 bases; nucleotides not matched to a gene: 1.

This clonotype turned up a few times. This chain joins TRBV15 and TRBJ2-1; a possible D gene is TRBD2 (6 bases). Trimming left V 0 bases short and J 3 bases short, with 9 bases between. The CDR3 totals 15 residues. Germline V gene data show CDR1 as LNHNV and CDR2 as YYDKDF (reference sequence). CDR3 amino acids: CATSREASDYNEQFF. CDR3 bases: TGTGCCACCAGCAGAGAGGCTAGCGACTACAATGAGCAGTTCTTC. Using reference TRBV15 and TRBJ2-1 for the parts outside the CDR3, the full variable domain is DAMVIQNPRYQVTQFGKPVTLSCSQTLNHNVMYWYQQKSSQAPKLLFHYYDKDFNNEADTPDNFQSRRPNTSFCFLDIRSPGLGDTAMYLCATSREASDYNEQFFGPGTRLTVL.